What follows are 9 T cell receptor beta chains derived from one specimen sequenced in a study of T cell responses to AZD1222 COVID-19 vaccine. Produced via immunoSEQ multiplex PCR; TCRdb's table is partial and in-frame only. The data contain roughly 93,000 clones, roughly 91% of them singletons. The specimen comprised peripheral blood, sampled on day 0 of MenACWY control vaccination. The receptors come from an adult in good health.

V is TRBV7-2 and J is TRBJ1-2; D remains ambiguous. CDR3 length equals 12 residues. The V gene's germline CDR1 is SGHTA and CDR2 FQGNSA. The V gene lost 1 base and the J gene lost 4 bases, with 4 bases spanning the gap. The CDR3 nucleotides read TGTGCCAGCAGCTTAGACCTCTATGGCTACACCTTC. Its translation is CASSLDLYGYTF. Full variable domain (outside the CDR3, taken from reference TRBV7-2 and TRBJ1-2): GAGVSQSPSNKVTEKGKDVELRCDPISGHTALYWYRQSLGQGLEFLIYFQGNSAPDKSGLPSDRFSAERTGGSVSTLTIQRTQQEDSAVYLCASSLDLYGYTFGSGTRLTVV.

This clone appeared once. The chain joins TRBV15 to TRBJ1-1, with 8 bases lining up with TRBD1. V shed 2 bases and J 4 bases; nucleotides not matched to a gene: 3. This CDR3 is built from 14 residues. Germline V gene sequence: CDR1 LNHNV, CDR2 YYDKDF (reference sequence). CDR3 in amino acids: CATSRQGAGTEAFF. The CDR3 DNA reads as TGTGCCACCAGCAGACAGGGGGCGGGCACTGAAGCTTTCTTT.

This chain links TRBV7-9 with TRBJ1-1; 7 nucleotides match TRBD1. CDR3 length equals 12 residues. Germline CDR1 is SEHNR and CDR2 is FQNEAQ (reference sequence). V dropped 8 bases and J dropped 5; count of bases not matched to a gene: 5. The CDR3 loop reads CASLTGETEAFF. The DNA for the CDR3 is TGTGCCAGCCTAACAGGGGAAACTGAAGCTTTCTTT.

The gene calls are TRBV5-6 and TRBJ1-3; D is undetermined. Trimming took off 4 bases at V and 0 bases at J, with 8 bases between the two ends. Per germline, CDR1 SGHDT and CDR2 YYEEEE. The CDR3 runs 14 residues. The CDR3 DNA reads TGTGCCAGCAGCCAATTACCCTCTGGAAACACCATATATTTT. This codes for CASSQLPSGNTIYF.

This sequence joins TRBV4-2 and TRBJ2-1, with 9 bases that match TRBD2. The length of the CDR3 is 16 residues. The germline V gene has CDR1 LGHNA and CDR2 YNFKEQ. Trimming removed 1 base from V and 6 bases from J; junction bases left unmatched: 7. The CDR3 nucleotides read TGTGCCAGCAGCCAAGCGGCGGGGACTAGCTTCAATGAGCAGTTCTTC. It codes for CASSQAAGTSFNEQFF.

J is TRBJ2-7 and V is TRBV7-2, with D unclear. CDR3 size: 14 residues. Trimming removed 1 base from V and 5 bases from J, with 12 bases in between. Germline V gene sequence: CDR1 SGHTA, CDR2 FQGNSA. The CDR3 region has the DNA TGTGCCAGCAGCTTAGTCTACGCAGGAAACGAGCAGTACTTC. Translating it yields CASSLVYAGNEQYF.

The gene calls are TRBV4-1 and TRBJ1-5; the D is unclear. This CDR3 has 14 amino acids. From germline, CDR1 is MGHRA and CDR2 YSYEKL. The germline V and J ends were trimmed by 0 bases and 5 bases, with 8 bases remaining between them. The CDR3 loop is CASSQDGRDQPQHF. In nucleotides, the CDR3 is TGCGCCAGCAGCCAAGATGGGCGGGATCAGCCCCAGCATTTT.

The rearrangement links TRBV2 to TRBJ2-5; the D gene could be TRBD1 or TRBD2 (5 bases each). V was shortened by 1 base and J by 5 bases, with 14 bases between the two germline ends. Germline CDR1 is SNHLY and CDR2 is FYNNEI. The CDR3 is 15 residues long. CDR3 sequence reads: CASSEVRDPGETQYF. The CDR3 DNA reads TGTGCCAGCAGTGAAGTCCGGGACCCTGGGGAGACCCAGTACTTC. Drawing the rest from reference TRBV2 and TRBJ2-5, the complete variable domain is EPEVTQTPSHQVTQMGQEVILRCVPISNHLYFYWYRQILGQKVEFLVSFYNNEISEKSEIFDDQFSVERPDGSNFTLKIRSTKLEDSAMYFCASSEVRDPGETQYFGPGTRLLVL.

CDR3: CASSPTPGMGYGYTF. In DNA form, the CDR3 reads TGTGCCAGCAGCCCCACCCCCGGAATGGGCTATGGCTACACCTTC. The chain couples TRBV7-3 to TRBJ1-2, with unresolved D. The CDR3 contains 15 residues. Germline-derived CDR1 and CDR2 are SGHTA and FQGTGA. The germline V and J ends were trimmed by 5 bases and 4 bases, with 17 bases remaining between them. Looking up the rest from reference TRBV7-3 and TRBJ1-2 gives the full variable domain: GAGVSQTPSNKVTEKGKYVELRCDPISGHTALYWYRQSLGQGPEFLIYFQGTGAADDSGLPNDRFFAVRPEGSVSTLKIQRTERGDSAVYLCASSPTPGMGYGYTFGSGTRLTVV.